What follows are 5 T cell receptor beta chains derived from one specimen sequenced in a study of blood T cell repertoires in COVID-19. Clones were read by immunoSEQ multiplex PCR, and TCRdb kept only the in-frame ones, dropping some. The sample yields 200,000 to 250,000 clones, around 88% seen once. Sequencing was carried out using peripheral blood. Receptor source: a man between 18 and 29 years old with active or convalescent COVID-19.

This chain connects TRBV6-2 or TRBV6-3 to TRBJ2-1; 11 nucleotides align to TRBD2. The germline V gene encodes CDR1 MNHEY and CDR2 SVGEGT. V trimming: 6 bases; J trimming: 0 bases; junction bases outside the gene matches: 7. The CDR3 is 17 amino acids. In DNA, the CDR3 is TGTGCCAGCAGATACACTCTAGCGGGAGGCTCCTACAATGAGCAGTTCTTC. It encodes CASRYTLAGGSYNEQFF.

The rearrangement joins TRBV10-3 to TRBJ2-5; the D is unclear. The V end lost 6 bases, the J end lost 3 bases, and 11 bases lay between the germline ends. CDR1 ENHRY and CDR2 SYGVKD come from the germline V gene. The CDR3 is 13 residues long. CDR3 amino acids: CAISPNSEETQYF. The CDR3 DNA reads TGTGCCATCAGCCCCAATTCGGAAGAGACCCAGTACTTC.

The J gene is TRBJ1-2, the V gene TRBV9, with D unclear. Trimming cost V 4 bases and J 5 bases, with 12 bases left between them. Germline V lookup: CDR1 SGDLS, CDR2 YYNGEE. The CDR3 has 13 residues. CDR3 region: CASSSRDVYGYTF. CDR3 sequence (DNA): TGTGCCAGCAGCTCGAGGGATGTGTATGGCTACACCTTC.

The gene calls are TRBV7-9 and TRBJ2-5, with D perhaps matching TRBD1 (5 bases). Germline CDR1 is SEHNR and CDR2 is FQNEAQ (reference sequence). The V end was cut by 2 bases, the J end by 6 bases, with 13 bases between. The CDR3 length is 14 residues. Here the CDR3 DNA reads TGTGCCAGCAGCTTAATCAGGGCCCCAAAGACCCAGTACTTC. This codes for CASSLIRAPKTQYF.

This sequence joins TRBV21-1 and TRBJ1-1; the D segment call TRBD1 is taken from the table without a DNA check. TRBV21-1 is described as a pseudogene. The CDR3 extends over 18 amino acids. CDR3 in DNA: TGTGCCAGCAGCAAAGTTGGAGGAGGACAGTGGGGGCACACTGAAGCTTTCTTT. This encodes CASSKVGGGQWGHTEAFF.